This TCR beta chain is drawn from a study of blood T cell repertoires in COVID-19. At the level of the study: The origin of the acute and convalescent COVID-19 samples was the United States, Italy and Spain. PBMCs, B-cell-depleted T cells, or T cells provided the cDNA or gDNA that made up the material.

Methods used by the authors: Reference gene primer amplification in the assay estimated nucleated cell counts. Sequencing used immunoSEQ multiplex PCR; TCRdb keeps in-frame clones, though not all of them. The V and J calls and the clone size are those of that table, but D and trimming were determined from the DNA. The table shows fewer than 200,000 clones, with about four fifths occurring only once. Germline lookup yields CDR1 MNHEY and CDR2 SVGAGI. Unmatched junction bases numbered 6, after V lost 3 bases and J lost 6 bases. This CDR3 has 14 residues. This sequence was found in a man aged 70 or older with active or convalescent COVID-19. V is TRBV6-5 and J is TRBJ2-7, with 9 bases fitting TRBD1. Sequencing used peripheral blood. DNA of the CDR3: TGTGCCAGCAGTTATACGGGACAGGGAGCCGAGCAGTACTTC. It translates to CASSYTGQGAEQYF.